This is a list of T cell receptor beta chains from one sample in a study of blood T cell repertoires in COVID-19. The data were produced by immunoSEQ multiplex PCR, yet TCRdb's version contains in-frame clones alone and is incomplete. The sample lists 100,000 to 150,000 clones; around 82% were seen once. Sequencing was carried out using peripheral blood. The receptors were gathered from a man in his thirties or forties with COVID-19, enrolled during active disease. The conserved cysteine and the conserved F or W are not part of the CDR3 here.

TRBV10-3 | AIRIGEDPNEKLF
TRBV28 | ASTTGSLNEQY
TRBV30 | AWSTGQGAGTDTQY
TRBV30 | AWNDGVRYEQY
TRBV2 | ASSEYQLSYEQY
TRBV30 | AWLSGGTQY
TRBV5-1 | ASSLAPSSYNSPLH
TRBV28 | ASSFIRNEQF
TRBV12-3/TRBV12-4 | ASSQQDNQPQH
TRBV6-5 | ASSYSRETEAF
TRBV6-1 | ASSGLAGDKSYEQY
TRBV2 | ASRSPPGGKEVVKNIQY
TRBV28 | ASSFVRGWYEQY
TRBV6-1 | ASSEIWRDIQY
TRBV6-1 | ASSEEDGRGVSNQPQH
TRBV7-9 | ASSLTGTGDSPLH
TRBV6-1 | ASSEPPGGAPDTQY
TRBV6-5 | ASSYQGEKLF
TRBV10-1 | ASSLAGSTDTQY
TRBV3-1/TRBV3-2 | ASSPGAGATEKLF
TRBV18 | ASSLRELATNEKLF
TRBV5-4 | ASSLDTGLNTEAF
TRBV7-9 | ASSRGLASRTQY
TRBV28 | ASSLKDSSHGGYNQPQH
TRBV11-2 | ASSFLNLPGRGTHTIY
TRBV11-2 | ASREPRGKVGYGYT
TRBV7-9 | ASSLAGPPGNTIY
TRBV4-1 | ASSLRTGRYNEQF
TRBV7-6 | ASSSTGANNSPLH
TRBV2 | ASRDRGYGYT
TRBV5-1 | ASSPDRGFGTDTQY
TRBV29-1 | SVDARGQSGYT
TRBV5-6 | ASTGDYGYT
TRBV29-1 | SMSQAGVGTDTQY
TRBV5-1 | ASKVGEETQY
TRBV5-4 | ASSLTGGYLSP
TRBV5-1 | ASSLAGGTGGTEAF
TRBV12-3/TRBV12-4 | ASSLGTYEQY
TRBV9 | ASSPARGTTEAF
TRBV4-2 | ASSSGGHIQY
TRBV15 | ATTPRRGNYNEQF
TRBV7-2 | ASSQSYRYQDRDGYT
TRBV5-8 | ASTDRGIGNTIY
TRBV20-1 | SASSATGYEQY
TRBV19 | ASTEGQGARETQY
TRBV5-1 | ASSLDGTGGTEAF
TRBV30 | AWSRGTGGPGELF
TRBV5-1 | ASSLMEGTYEQY
TRBV28 | ASSRDRGFDQPQH
TRBV14 | ASSQGIATSYNEQF
TRBV5-4 | ASSPGQTSGANVLT
TRBV11-2 | ASSLDRGSNYGYT
TRBV30 | ASPSGTGVNYGYT
TRBV11-3 | ASHPSGTVNGYT
TRBV7-9 | ASGRGGANEQF
TRBV7-2 | ASSPTASGETQY
TRBV9 | ASSVLPSSYEQY